This T cell receptor beta chain was profiled in a study of post-analysis software for immune sequencing data. Included in the TCR beta cDNA libraries were unique molecular identifiers. MiXCR, applied by TCRdb to the PCR reads, yields one record per CDR3 protein. Here the sample spans a few hundred thousand distinct CDR3 sequences, less than 40% being singletons. V shed 8 bases and J shed 4 bases, with 18 bases lying between them. Germline V CDR1 and CDR2: MGHDK, SYGVNS. The CDR3 contains 15 residues. This clonotype was picked up a small number of times. Its antigen is still unknown. Broader study findings: Pronounced co-clustering by F measure was evident among identically batched samples. Roughly five TRBV segments, including TRBV5-6, TRBV5-1 and TRBV20-1, were more frequent in patients than controls. Versus controls, multiple sclerosis patients showed significantly lower diversity (normalized Chao1).

Source material: blood. The source is a girl aged 2 to 10 with multiple sclerosis. This sequence joins TRBV25-1 and TRBJ1-5; D might be TRBD1 (5 bases). The CDR3 bases are TGTGCCAGCTCCCCACCGGGGGTCATTAATCAGCCCCAGCATTTT. Its translation is CASSPPGVINQPQHF. Full variable domain (outside the CDR3, taken from reference TRBV25-1 and TRBJ1-5): EADIYQTPRYLVIGTGKKITLECSQTMGHDKMYWYQQDPGMELHLIHYSYGVNSTEKGDLSSESTVSRIRTEHFPLTLESARPSHTSQYLCASSPPGVINQPQHFGDGTRLSIL.